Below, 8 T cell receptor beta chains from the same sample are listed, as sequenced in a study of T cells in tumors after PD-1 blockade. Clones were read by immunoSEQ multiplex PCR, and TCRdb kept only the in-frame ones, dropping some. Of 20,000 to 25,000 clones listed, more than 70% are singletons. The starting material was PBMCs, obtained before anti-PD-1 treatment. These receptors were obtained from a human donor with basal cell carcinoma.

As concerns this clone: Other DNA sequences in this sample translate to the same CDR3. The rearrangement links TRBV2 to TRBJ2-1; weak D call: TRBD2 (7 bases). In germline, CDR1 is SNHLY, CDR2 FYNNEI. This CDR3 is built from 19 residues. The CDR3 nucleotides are TGTCCCACCTGTGATGGGGGGGCGGGGGTGGGGAGCTCCTACAATGAGCAGTTCTTC. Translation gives CPTCDGGAGVGSSYNEQFF.

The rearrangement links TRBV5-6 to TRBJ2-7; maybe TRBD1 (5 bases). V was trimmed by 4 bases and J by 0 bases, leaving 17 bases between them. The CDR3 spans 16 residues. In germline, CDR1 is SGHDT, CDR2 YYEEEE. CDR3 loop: CASSQATDSFSYEQYF. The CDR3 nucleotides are TGTGCCAGCAGCCAAGCTACTGACAGTTTCTCCTACGAGCAGTACTTC.

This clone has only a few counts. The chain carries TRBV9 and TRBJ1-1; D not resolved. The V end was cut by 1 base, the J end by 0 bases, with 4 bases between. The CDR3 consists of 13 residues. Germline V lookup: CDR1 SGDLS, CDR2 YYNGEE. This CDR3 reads CASSVQLNTEAFF. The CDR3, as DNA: TGTGCCAGCAGCGTACAACTGAACACTGAAGCTTTCTTT.

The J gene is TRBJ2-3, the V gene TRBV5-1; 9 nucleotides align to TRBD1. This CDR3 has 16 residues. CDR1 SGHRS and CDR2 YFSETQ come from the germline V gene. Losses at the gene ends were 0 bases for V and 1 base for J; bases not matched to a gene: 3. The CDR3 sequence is CASSLGQGVGTDTQYF. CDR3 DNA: TGCGCCAGCAGCTTGGGACAGGGGGTGGGCACAGATACGCAGTATTTT.

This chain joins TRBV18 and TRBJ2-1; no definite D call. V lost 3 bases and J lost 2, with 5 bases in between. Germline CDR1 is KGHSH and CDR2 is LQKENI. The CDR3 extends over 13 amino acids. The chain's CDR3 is CASSPPTYNEQFF. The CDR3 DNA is TGTGCCAGCTCACCCCCCACCTACAATGAGCAGTTCTTC.

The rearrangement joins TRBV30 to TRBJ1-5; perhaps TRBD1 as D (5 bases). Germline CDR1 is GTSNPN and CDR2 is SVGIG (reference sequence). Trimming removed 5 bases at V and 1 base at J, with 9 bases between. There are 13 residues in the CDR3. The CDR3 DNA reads TGTGCCTGGGCGAGGGACAGCAATCAGCCCCAGCATTTT. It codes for CAWARDSNQPQHF.

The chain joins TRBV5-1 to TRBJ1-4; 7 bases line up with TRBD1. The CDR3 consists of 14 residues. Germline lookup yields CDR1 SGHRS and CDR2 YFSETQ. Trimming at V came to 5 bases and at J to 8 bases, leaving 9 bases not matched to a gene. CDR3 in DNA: TGCGCCAGCAGTGTAGGCAGGGGGGACGAAAAACTGTTTTTT. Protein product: CASSVGRGDEKLFF.

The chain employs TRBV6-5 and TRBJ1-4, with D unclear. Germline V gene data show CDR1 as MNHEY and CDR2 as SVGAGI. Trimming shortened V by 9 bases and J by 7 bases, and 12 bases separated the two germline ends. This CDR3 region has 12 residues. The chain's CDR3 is CASLDLGEKLFF. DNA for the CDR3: TGTGCCAGTCTGGACCTGGGTGAAAAACTGTTTTTT.